This T cell receptor (beta chain) was obtained from a study of cytomegalovirus exposure and HLA in healthy donors. Details on this clone: What it binds is unknown.

Findings and limits, study-wide: Later analysis indicated greater clonal expansion among HLA-associated TCR beta chains than among equally common other chains. Over 150 TCR beta chains were listed as cytomegalovirus-associated. Analysis was carried out at a later point, and it linked a missense DCLRE1C variant to TCR beta V- and J-gene trimming. In a later analysis, DRB1 alleles had the most associated TCRs; HLA-C alleles the fewest.

The PCR employed 60 Vbeta primers together with 13 Jbeta primers. The protocol was immunoSEQ multiplex PCR, while the TCRdb copy is restricted to in-frame clones and leaves out a portion. The table has about 160,000 clones, around 80% seen once. V dropped 3 bases and J dropped 4 bases, with 15 bases sitting between them. The CDR3 spans 15 residues. In germline, CDR1 is MNHEY, CDR2 SVGAGI. This TCR derives from a man over 45 in good health and CMV-seropositive. V and J are TRBV6-5 and TRBJ1-2, with D tentatively TRBD1 (5 bases). The sequencing input was PBMCs. The CDR3 sequence is CASSYADTLSYGYTF. DNA of the CDR3: TGTGCCAGCAGTTATGCGGACACACTTAGCTATGGCTACACCTTC.